Listed below are T cell receptor beta chains from one sample, sequenced in a study of blood T cell repertoires in COVID-19. TCRdb's copy holds only in-frame clones and misses some; the assay was immunoSEQ multiplex PCR. The repertoire has around 470,000 clones, about 88% of them found once; the top ten carry approximately 0.9%. The sequenced sample consisted of peripheral blood. These receptors all come from a man aged 18 to 29 with COVID-19, enrolled during active disease. CDR3s include the opening cysteine and the closing phenylalanine or tryptophan. Each record gives: clone size, J gene, D gene, V gene, CDR3 protein, CDR3 DNA. D genes are given only for firm matches. A clone size is listed for some rows: how often the clone was seen (once, few, many), or a class if it is expanded.

NA | TRBJ2-1 | TRBD2 | TRBV30 | CAWGGGREGPYNEQFF | TGTGCCTGGGGAGGAGGGCGGGAGGGCCCCTACAATGAGCAGTTCTTC
NA | TRBJ1-1 | TRBD1 | TRBV27 | CASRNRGGTEAFF | TGTGCCAGCAGGAACAGGGGAGGCACTGAAGCTTTCTTT
NA | TRBJ2-1 | TRBD2 | TRBV6-5 | CASWGSGSSYNEQFF | TGTGCCAGCTGGGGTAGCGGGAGCTCCTACAATGAGCAGTTCTTC
once | TRBJ2-1 | TRBD2 | TRBV7-9 | CASSLGRSGGSYNEQFF | TGTGCCAGCAGCCTGGGGAGGAGCGGGGGGTCCTACAATGAGCAGTTCTTC
NA | TRBJ1-1 | TRBD1 | TRBV29-1 | CSVDLGQGFTEAFF | TGCAGCGTTGACCTGGGACAGGGATTCACTGAAGCTTTCTTT
NA | TRBJ2-3 | TRBD2 | TRBV2 | CASNLAGSDTQYF | TGTGCCAGCAACTTAGCGGGGTCAGATACGCAGTATTTT
NA | TRBJ2-1 | NA | TRBV20-1 | CSASSRVDEQFF | TGCAGTGCTAGTTCCCGGGTCGATGAGCAGTTCTTC
NA | TRBJ1-6 | NA | TRBV6-5 | CASQFAGTKLSPLHF | TGTGCCAGCCAATTCGCCGGGACAAAACTCTCACCCCTCCACTTT
NA | TRBJ2-1 | TRBD1 | TRBV5-4 | CASSLQGADEQFF | TGTGCCAGCAGCTTGCAGGGGGCGGATGAGCAGTTCTTC
many | TRBJ1-1 | NA | TRBV7-9 | CASSLLGPNTEAFF | TGTGCCAGCAGCTTACTAGGTCCGAACACTGAAGCTTTCTTT
few | TRBJ2-7 | TRBD2 | TRBV7-9 | CASREREAYEQYF | TGTGCCAGCAGGGAGCGGGAGGCATACGAGCAGTACTTC
NA | TRBJ2-7 | TRBD1 | TRBV6-5 | CASSRDRAYEQYF | TGTGCCAGCAGCCGGGACAGGGCCTACGAGCAGTACTTC
NA | TRBJ2-3 | NA | TRBV5-6 | CASSAQLGGAQYF | TGTGCCAGCAGCGCGCAACTAGGTGGGGCGCAGTATTTT
NA | TRBJ1-1 | NA | TRBV20-1 | CSARTGQEAFF | TGCAGTGCGCGGACGGGACAAGAAGCTTTCTTT
NA | TRBJ1-6 | TRBD1 | TRBV5-4 | CASSLGGTGNSPLHF | TGTGCCAGCAGCTTGGGAGGGACAGGGAATTCACCCCTCCACTTT
NA | TRBJ1-2 | TRBD1 | TRBV7-9 | CASSLLQGAGSYTF | TGTGCCAGCAGCTTGCTACAGGGGGCAGGTAGCTACACCTTC
once | TRBJ1-1 | TRBD1 | TRBV6-6 | CASSFRGEGTEAFF | TGTGCCAGCAGTTTCAGGGGGGAAGGGACTGAAGCTTTCTTT
NA | TRBJ2-2 | NA | TRBV5-4 | CASSLGWQGGTGELFF | TGTGCCAGCAGCTTGGGATGGCAGGGAGGAACCGGGGAGCTGTTTTTT
NA | TRBJ2-7 | TRBD2 | TRBV7-6 | CASSLGEGLGDEQYF | TGTGCCAGCAGCTTAGGGGAGGGCCTCGGGGACGAGCAGTACTTC
NA | TRBJ2-3 | TRBD2 | TRBV5-1 | CASSLGLAGLPDTQYF | TGCGCCAGCAGCTTAGGACTAGCGGGCCTCCCAGATACGCAGTATTTT
NA | TRBJ2-7 | NA | TRBV21-1 | CAGSAGGPNEQYF | TGTGCCGGTTCAGCGGGAGGGCCGAACGAGCAGTACTTC
NA | TRBJ1-6 | NA | TRBV7-8 | CASSLRQGQNSPLHF | TGTGCCAGCAGCTTACGCCAGGGTCAGAATTCACCCCTCCACTTT
NA | TRBJ2-7 | NA | TRBV11-2 | CASSFPRGSSYEQYF | TGTGCCAGCAGCTTCCCACGGGGATCCTCCTACGAGCAGTACTTC
few | TRBJ1-2 | TRBD1 | TRBV15 | CATSTDRQGRFGGYTF | TGTGCCACCAGTACCGACCGACAGGGGAGATTCGGTGGCTACACCTTC
NA | TRBJ2-3 | NA | TRBV7-8 | CASSLARVGGSTDTQYF | TGTGCCAGCAGCTTAGCTAGGGTCGGCGGGAGCACAGATACGCAGTATTTT
NA | TRBJ2-4 | NA | TRBV19 | CASSSTRTKLRRDIQYF | TGTGCCAGTAGTTCGACTAGGACTAAATTACGGCGGGACATTCAGTACTTC
NA | TRBJ2-1 | NA | TRBV7-6 | CATGRGYNEQFF | TGTGCCACTGGGAGGGGGTACAATGAGCAGTTCTTC
NA | TRBJ2-2 | TRBD2 | TRBV6-6 | CASRTSRTSAGELFF | TGTGCCAGCCGAACTTCGAGGACTAGCGCCGGGGAGCTGTTTTTT
once | TRBJ2-1 | NA | TRBV7-9 | CASSPYETCEQFF | TGTGCCAGCAGCCCATACGAGACTTGCGAGCAGTTCTTC
NA | TRBJ2-5 | NA | TRBV7-2 | CASSLMQGRSETQYF | TGTGCCAGCAGCTTAATGCAGGGGAGATCAGAGACCCAGTACTTC
NA | TRBJ2-1 | TRBD2 | TRBV27 | CASSFHSLIGLAGGGTHYNEQFF | TGTGCCAGCAGTTTCCACTCCCTAATAGGACTAGCGGGGGGTGGGACTCACTACAATGAGCAGTTCTTC
NA | TRBJ2-1 | NA | TRBV11-2 | CASSLTQGTNEQFF | TGTGCCAGCAGCTTAACTCAGGGGACCAATGAGCAGTTCTTC
NA | TRBJ2-1 | NA | TRBV24-1 | CATSDPNRANEQFF | TGTGCCACCAGTGATCCAAACAGGGCCAATGAGCAGTTCTTC
NA | TRBJ2-7 | NA | TRBV20-1 | CSASTGGTYEQYF | TGCAGTGCTAGTACGGGGGGCACCTACGAGCAGTACTTC
NA | TRBJ2-3 | NA | TRBV21-1 | CASSKEQGTDTQYF | TGTGCCAGCAGCAAAGAACAGGGAACAGATACGCAGTATTTT
many | TRBJ2-1 | NA | TRBV2 | CASSASLFNEQFF | TGTGCCAGCAGTGCATCACTATTCAATGAGCAGTTCTTC